This T cell receptor beta chain was identified in a study of neurological immune-mediated disorders. Study-level background: There were around 35 multiple sclerosis patients. Of these, 31 had relapsing-remitting MS and 3 had secondary progressive MS.

Libraries used 2 million unsorted PBMCs kept frozen in RNAlater. This clonotype was observed a handful of times. Synthesis of cDNA was accomplished via 5'RACE employing 10-nucleotide random UMIs. TCRdb fed the 5' RACE reads into MiXCR, producing one record per CDR3 protein. The sample includes 85,000 to 90,000 distinct CDR3 sequences, around 3.6% of them seen just once. CDR3 length: 16 amino acids. V was pared by 3 bases and J by 0 bases, with 12 bases between. Germline loops: CDR1 MGHRA, CDR2 YSYEKL. The source material was PBMCs. This TCR derives from a woman aged 45-65 years with multiple sclerosis. The chain employs TRBV4-1 and TRBJ2-4; D unclear. This chain's CDR3 is CASSHRFQEAKNIQYF. Written as DNA, the CDR3 is TGCGCCAGCAGCCACAGATTCCAGGAAGCCAAAAACATTCAGTACTTC.